The rows below give T cell receptor beta chains drawn from one sample of a study of neurological immune-mediated disorders. Each CDR3 protein is one row after TCRdb ran MiXCR on the 5' RACE reads. Of about 89,000 distinct CDR3 sequences listed, just over 2.5% are singletons. The sample was PBMCs. These receptors all come from a woman aged 25 to 39 with multiple sclerosis. CDR3s include the opening cysteine and the closing phenylalanine or tryptophan. Fields, in order: D gene, V gene, J gene, clone size, CDR3 protein, CDR3 DNA. The D gene is left open where the match is weak. Sizes are listed as once, few, many or a size class.

>-|TRBV15|TRBJ1-2|many
CATSRAEYNIFNYGYTF
TGTGCCACCAGCAGAGCTGAGTATAACATTTTCAACTATGGCTACACCTTC
>-|TRBV2|TRBJ2-7|many
CASRTGTSPTEQYF
TGTGCCAGCAGAACCGGGACTTCTCCTACCGAGCAGTACTTC
>TRBD2|TRBV5-5|TRBJ2-1|many
CASSYGLAELLLDNEQFF
TGTGCCAGCAGCTATGGACTAGCGGAGTTATTACTAGACAATGAGCAGTTCTTC
>-|TRBV5-5|TRBJ1-5|many
CASSLAGVSNQPQHF
TGTGCCAGCAGCTTGGCCGGTGTTAGCAATCAGCCCCAGCATTTT
>TRBD1|TRBV12-3/TRBV12-4|TRBJ1-1|many
CASSPGIGGSEAFF
TGTGCCAGCAGTCCCGGGATAGGGGGCTCTGAAGCTTTCTTT
>-|TRBV9|TRBJ1-2|many
CASSVDDRGYTF
TGTGCCAGCAGCGTAGACGACCGGGGCTACACCTTC
>TRBD1|TRBV7-2|TRBJ1-6|many
CASRLGGTDSPLHF
TGTGCCAGCAGGTTAGGGGGCACGGATTCACCCCTCCACTTT
>-|TRBV29-1|TRBJ1-1|many
CSVEKPGEAFF
TGCAGCGTTGAAAAACCAGGGGAAGCTTTCTTT
>TRBD2|TRBV5-1|TRBJ2-5|many
CASSETSVGTQYF
TGCGCCAGCAGCGAAACTAGCGTGGGGACCCAGTACTTC
>TRBD2|TRBV12-3/TRBV12-4|TRBJ2-5|many
CASSLGTSGKKTQYF
TGTGCCAGCAGTTTAGGGACTAGCGGGAAGAAGACCCAGTACTTC
>-|TRBV9|TRBJ2-4|many
CASSTGLPPNIQYF
TGTGCCAGCAGCACGGGACTCCCACCCAACATTCAGTACTTC
>TRBD2|TRBV12-3/TRBV12-4|TRBJ2-1|many
CASRWFSREVQFF
TGTGCCAGCAGATGGTTTTCGCGGGAGGTGCAGTTCTTC
>TRBD1|TRBV7-2|TRBJ2-5|many
CASSLPTGPAGTQYF
TGTGCCAGCAGCCTGCCGACAGGGCCGGCTGGGACCCAGTACTTC
>-|TRBV4-2|TRBJ1-2|many
CASSLLRQDYGYTF
TGTGCCAGCAGCCTTCTCCGACAGGACTATGGCTACACCTTC
>-|TRBV21-1|TRBJ2-2|many
CASSNSLAGRTGELFF
TGTGCCAGCAGCAACAGCCTAGCGGGACGAACCGGGGAGCTGTTTTTT
>-|TRBV20-1|TRBJ1-5|many
CSARDSRTPNQPQHF
TGCAGTGCTAGGGATTCAAGGACACCCAATCAGCCCCAGCATTTT
>-|TRBV11-1|TRBJ2-1|many
CASSTGVSSYNEQFF
TGTGCCAGCAGCACCGGGGTAAGCTCCTACAATGAGCAGTTCTTC
>-|TRBV7-2|TRBJ2-3|many
CASSLAGYNTDTQYF
TGTGCCAGCAGCTTAGCGGGGTACAATACAGATACGCAGTATTTT
>-|TRBV12-3/TRBV12-4|TRBJ1-1|many
CASSFNQDTEAFF
TGTGCCAGCAGTTTCAACCAGGACACTGAAGCTTTCTTT
>-|TRBV7-9|TRBJ1-2|many
CASSFQAGDYGYTF
TGTGCCAGCAGCTTTCAGGCGGGGGACTATGGCTACACCTTC